The TCR beta chain described here comes from a study of T cells in Graves' hyperthyroidism and ophthalmopathy. Diagnostic decisions used clinical symptoms, serum thyroxine and TRAb, thyroid ultrasound and orbital computed tomography. TCR beta CDR3 regions were amplified from RNA transcripts. The primer set for the first-round RT-PCR of the TCR CDR3 was HTBI. From the multiplex PCR reads, TCRdb called clonotypes with MiXCR, one entry per CDR3 protein. The sample lists approximately 590,000 distinct CDR3 sequences, 15% to 17% occurring once. Germline V lookup: CDR1 MNHNS, CDR2 SASEGT. This CDR3 contains 13 residues. The V gene lost 11 bases and the J gene lost 0 bases, with 12 bases spanning the gap.

The origin of this receptor is a woman aged 25 to 39 with Graves' hyperthyroidism. The sample consisted of blood. The genes are TRBV6-1 and TRBJ2-3; TRBD2 might be the D (6 bases). The CDR3: CASREASTDTQYF. For the CDR3, the DNA is TGTGCCTCCAGGGAGGCTAGCACAGATACGCAGTATTTT.